This is a list of T cell receptor beta chains from one sample in a study of STAT5B mutations in CD4+ large granular lymphocyte leukemia. Profiling relied on immunoSEQ multiplex PCR, and the TCRdb table lists in-frame clones only, not all of them. The sample includes around 34,000 clones, 85% seen only once; the top ten take around 4%. The sequencing sample was made of CD4+ T cells from blood buffy coats. These receptors all come from a human donor in good health. The CDR3 runs from the conserved cysteine through the conserved F or W. D genes are given only for firm matches. Rows give clone size only sometimes, using once, few, many, or a class for an expanded clone.

-,TRBV5-1,TRBJ2-3,17,TRBD1,CASSLMPGTGSTDTQYF,TGCGCCAGCAGCTTGATGCCCGGGACAGGGTCAACAGATACGCAGTATTTT
once,TRBV6-4,TRBJ2-1,13,-,CASSDYSENEQFF,TGTGCCAGCAGTGACTATTCAGAAAATGAGCAGTTCTTC
few,TRBV9,TRBJ1-3,15,TRBD1,CASSTRDRAGNTIYF,TGTGCCAGCAGCACCCGGGACAGGGCTGGAAACACCATATATTTT
-,TRBV7-9,TRBJ2-1,14,-,CASSLGERYNEQFF,TGTGCCAGCAGCTTAGGCGAGCGGTACAATGAGCAGTTCTTC
-,TRBV28,TRBJ2-7,14,TRBD2,CASSLAGGSYEQYF,TGTGCCAGCAGTTTAGCGGGAGGATCCTACGAGCAGTACTTC
-,TRBV7-9,TRBJ2-5,16,TRBD1,CASSQGQGSPLETQYF,TGTGCCAGCAGCCAAGGACAGGGCTCACCCCTGGAGACCCAGTACTTC
-,TRBV20-1,TRBJ2-1,10,-,CSALRGEQFF,TGCAGTGCTCTACGAGGTGAGCAGTTCTTC
once,TRBV5-1,TRBJ2-1,14,-,CASRQDSPYNEQFF,TGCGCCAGCAGGCAGGACAGCCCTTACAATGAGCAGTTCTTC
-,TRBV13,TRBJ1-1,13,-,CASGIRMNTEAFF,TGTGCCAGCGGGATCAGGATGAACACTGAAGCTTTCTTT
-,TRBV28,TRBJ2-5,18,TRBD2,CASRPDGTSGRARETQYF,TGTGCCAGCAGACCCGACGGGACTAGCGGGAGGGCCAGAGAGACCCAGTACTTC
-,TRBV7-2,TRBJ2-3,12,-,CASSGVGGGQYF,TGTGCCAGCAGCGGAGTGGGGGGCGGGCAGTATTTT
-,TRBV7-9,TRBJ1-1,15,-,CASSFVNSGNTEAFF,TGTGCCAGCAGCTTCGTCAACAGCGGGAACACTGAAGCTTTCTTT
-,TRBV28,TRBJ2-3,12,-,CASLASTDTQYF,TGTGCCAGTCTGGCTAGCACAGATACGCAGTATTTT
-,TRBV5-1,TRBJ2-1,16,-,CASSLEFDQAHNEQFF,TGCGCCAGCAGCTTGGAGTTTGATCAAGCCCACAATGAGCAGTTCTTC
-,TRBV5-6,TRBJ1-1,14,TRBD1,CASSGTGGNTEAFF,TGTGCCAGCAGCGGGACAGGGGGCAACACTGAAGCTTTCTTT
-,TRBV29-1,TRBJ2-1,13,TRBD2,CSIIAGVGNEQFF,TGCAGCATTATAGCGGGAGTGGGCAATGAGCAGTTCTTC
-,TRBV18,TRBJ2-7,18,TRBD1,CASSPNPQGTGGSYEQYF,TGTGCCAGCTCACCGAACCCCCAGGGGACAGGGGGATCCTACGAGCAGTACTTC
-,TRBV30,TRBJ1-6,12,-,CAWRNRDGPLHF,TGTGCCTGGAGAAACAGGGACGGACCCCTCCACTTT
once,TRBV4-3,TRBJ2-1,17,TRBD1,CASSQTTGTLSYNEQFF,TGCGCCAGCAGCCAAACGACAGGGACCCTCTCCTACAATGAGCAGTTCTTC
-,TRBV6-6,TRBJ1-3,13,-,CASRLRTGNTIYF,TGTGCCAGCAGGCTTAGGACGGGAAACACCATATATTTT
-,TRBV20-1,TRBJ2-5,10,-,CSGVGETQYF,TGCAGTGGAGTCGGAGAGACCCAGTACTTC
-,TRBV19,TRBJ1-5,16,-,CASSRGTGIGNQPQHF,TGTGCCAGTAGTAGGGGAACAGGGATAGGCAATCAGCCCCAGCATTTT
-,TRBV11-2,TRBJ1-1,17,-,CASSLGALGRKNTEAFF,TGTGCCAGCAGCTTAGGCGCCCTGGGACGGAAGAACACTGAAGCTTTCTTT
-,TRBV7-2,TRBJ2-1,16,TRBD2,CASSLVASGRYNEQFF,TGTGCCAGCAGCTTAGTGGCTAGCGGGAGGTACAATGAGCAGTTCTTC
-,TRBV7-2,TRBJ2-3,18,-,CASSLSGYGTAFGDTQYF,TGTGCCAGCAGCCTCTCCGGCTATGGGACTGCCTTCGGGGATACGCAGTATTTT
-,TRBV7-8,TRBJ1-4,11,-,CASSKHEKLFF,TGTGCCAGCAGCAAACATGAAAAACTGTTTTTT
few,TRBV11-2,TRBJ2-7,15,TRBD2,CASSQKAGTSYEQYF,TGTGCCAGCAGCCAAAAAGCGGGAACGTCCTACGAGCAGTACTTC
-,TRBV21-1,TRBJ2-3,16,-,CASSPTSGQGIDTQYF,TGTGCCAGCAGCCCAACATCTGGACAGGGAATAGATACGCAGTATTTT
-,TRBV6-5,TRBJ1-1,11,-,CASQLETEAFF,TGTGCCAGCCAACTGGAGACTGAAGCTTTCTTT
-,TRBV7-9,TRBJ1-5,15,-,CASSLGGYSNQPQHF,TGTGCCAGCAGCTTAGGGGGATATAGCAATCAGCCCCAGCATTTT
-,TRBV18,TRBJ1-3,15,TRBD1,CASSPPGQPGNTIYF,TGTGCCAGCTCACCCCCGGGACAGCCCGGAAACACCATATATTTT
few,TRBV28,TRBJ1-2,14,-,CASSLNTPRSGYTF,TGTGCCAGCAGTTTAAATACGCCTCGGAGCGGCTACACCTTC
-,TRBV6-5,TRBJ2-4,13,TRBD1,CASSERYRGLQYF,TGTGCCAGCAGTGAACGGTACAGGGGGCTACAGTACTTC
-,TRBV6-6,TRBJ1-2,12,-,CASNGGNYGYTF,TGTGCCAGCAACGGCGGTAACTATGGCTACACCTTC
few,TRBV28,TRBJ2-7,11,-,CASSSTYEQYF,TGTGCCAGCAGCTCTACCTACGAGCAGTACTTC
-,TRBV5-1,TRBJ2-1,14,-,CASSLQSSYNEQFF,TGCGCCAGCAGCTTACAAAGCTCCTACAATGAGCAGTTCTTC
-,TRBV6-5,TRBJ1-5,14,-,CASSYSGGSQPQHF,TGTGCCAGCAGTTACTCGGGGGGGTCTCAGCCCCAGCATTTT
-,TRBV19,TRBJ2-7,14,TRBD1,CASSLRTGEYEQYF,TGTGCCAGTAGTCTCCGGACAGGGGAATACGAGCAGTACTTC
-,TRBV28,TRBJ2-1,19,TRBD2,CASSPPGLAGGPEINEQFF,TGTGCCAGCAGCCCGCCTGGCCTAGCGGGAGGGCCGGAGATCAATGAGCAGTTCTTC
once,TRBV6-5,TRBJ2-7,15,TRBD1,CASSSGTGGTYEQYF,TGTGCCAGCAGTTCCGGGACAGGGGGTACCTACGAGCAGTACTTC